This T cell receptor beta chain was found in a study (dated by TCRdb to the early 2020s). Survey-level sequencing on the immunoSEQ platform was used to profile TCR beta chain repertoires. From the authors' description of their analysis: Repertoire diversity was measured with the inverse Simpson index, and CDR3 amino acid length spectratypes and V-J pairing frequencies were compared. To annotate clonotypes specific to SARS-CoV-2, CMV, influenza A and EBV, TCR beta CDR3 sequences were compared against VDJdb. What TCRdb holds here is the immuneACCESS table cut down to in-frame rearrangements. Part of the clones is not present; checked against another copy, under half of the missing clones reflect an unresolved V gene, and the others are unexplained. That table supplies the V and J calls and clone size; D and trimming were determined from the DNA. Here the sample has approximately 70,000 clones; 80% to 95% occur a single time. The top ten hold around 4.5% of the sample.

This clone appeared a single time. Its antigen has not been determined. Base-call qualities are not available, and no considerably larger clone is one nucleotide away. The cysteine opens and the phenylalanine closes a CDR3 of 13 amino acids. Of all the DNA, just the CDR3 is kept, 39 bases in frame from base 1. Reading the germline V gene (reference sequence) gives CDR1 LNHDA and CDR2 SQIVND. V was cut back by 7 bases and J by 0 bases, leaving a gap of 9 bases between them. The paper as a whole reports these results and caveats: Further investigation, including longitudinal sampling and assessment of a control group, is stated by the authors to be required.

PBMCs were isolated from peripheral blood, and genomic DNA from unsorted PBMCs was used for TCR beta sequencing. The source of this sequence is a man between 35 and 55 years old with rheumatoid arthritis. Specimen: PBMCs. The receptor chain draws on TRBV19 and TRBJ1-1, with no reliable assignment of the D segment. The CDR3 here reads CASMGQMNTEAFF. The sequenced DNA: TGTGCCAGTATGGGCCAAATGAACACTGAAGCTTTCTTT.